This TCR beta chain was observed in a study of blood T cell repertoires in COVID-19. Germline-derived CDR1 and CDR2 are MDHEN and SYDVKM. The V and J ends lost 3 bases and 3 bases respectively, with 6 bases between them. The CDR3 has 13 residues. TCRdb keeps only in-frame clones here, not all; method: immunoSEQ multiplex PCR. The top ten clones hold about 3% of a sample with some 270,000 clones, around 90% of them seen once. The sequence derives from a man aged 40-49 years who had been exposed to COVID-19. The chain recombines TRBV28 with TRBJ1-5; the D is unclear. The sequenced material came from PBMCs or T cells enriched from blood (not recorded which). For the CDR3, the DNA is TGTGCCAGCAGTTTGCCAGACAATCAGCCCCAGCATTTT. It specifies CASSLPDNQPQHF.